The 27 T cell receptor beta chains reported below all come from one sample, sequenced in a study of blood T cell repertoires in COVID-19. TCRdb's table, derived via immunoSEQ multiplex PCR, lists solely in-frame clones and lacks some. The sample lists approximately 160,000 clones; more than 90% were seen once. Sequenced: peripheral blood. The receptors come from a man between 60 and 75 years old with active or convalescent COVID-19.

This chain uses TRBV5-1 with TRBJ1-2; no clear D. V was trimmed by 2 bases and J by 10 bases, leaving 12 bases between them. The CDR3 length is 12 residues. Germline V gene data show CDR1 as SGHRS and CDR2 as YFSETQ. This CDR3 is CASSFEAGDYTF. The CDR3 nucleotides are TGCGCCAGCAGCTTCGAGGCCGGCGACTACACCTTC.

The chain combines TRBV7-2 with TRBJ2-7; 13 bases line up with TRBD2. In germline, CDR1 is SGHTA, CDR2 FQGNSA. This CDR3 spans 15 amino acids. With 2 bases clipped from V and 5 bases from J, the junction kept 3 bases outside the gene matches. CDR3 sequence reads: CASSLLTSGRDEQYF. CDR3 sequence (DNA): TGTGCCAGCAGCTTACTTACTAGCGGGAGGGACGAGCAGTACTTC. Looking up the rest from reference TRBV7-2 and TRBJ2-7 gives the full variable domain: GAGVSQSPSNKVTEKGKDVELRCDPISGHTALYWYRQSLGQGLEFLIYFQGNSAPDKSGLPSDRFSAERTGGSVSTLTIQRTQQEDSAVYLCASSLLTSGRDEQYFGPGTRLTVT.

V is TRBV2 and J is TRBJ1-5, with D unresolved. The V end was cut by 6 bases, the J end by 4 bases, with 10 bases between. Per the germline V gene, CDR1 is SNHLY and CDR2 is FYNNEI. The CDR3 is made up of 13 amino acids. CDR3 bases: TGTGCCAGCAGGATAGACGGGAATCAGCCCCAGCATTTT. Amino acids: CASRIDGNQPQHF.

The chain employs TRBV27 and TRBJ1-1; 9 bases are shared with TRBD1. The CDR3 length is 13 residues. CDR1 is MNHEY and CDR2 is SMNVEV in the germline V gene (reference sequence). The V and J ends lost 4 bases and 11 bases, in that order; junction bases with no gene match: 8. In nucleotides, the CDR3 is TGTGCCAGCAGTTCCCACCGGGACAGGGCGGCTTTCTTT. Protein product: CASSSHRDRAAFF.

V and J are TRBV27 and TRBJ2-5, with a possible D match to TRBD2 (6 bases). This CDR3 contains 15 residues. Germline V lookup: CDR1 MNHEY, CDR2 SMNVEV (reference sequence). Trimming pared 5 bases from V and 4 bases from J, leaving 17 bases between. CDR3 residues: CASSPLGGEGETQYF. The CDR3 DNA follows: TGTGCCAGCAGTCCCCTTGGCGGGGAAGGAGAGACCCAGTACTTC.

This chain uses TRBV11-1 with TRBJ1-1; D may be TRBD1 (5 bases). The CDR3 is 15 amino acids. V was cut by 0 bases and J by 4 bases, with 12 bases left in between. The germline V gene has CDR1 SGHAT and CDR2 FQDESV (reference sequence). CDR3 sequence (DNA): TGTGCCAGCAGCTTAGCATACGACAGATTCACTGAAGCTTTCTTT. Protein product: CASSLAYDRFTEAFF.

V is TRBV18 and J is TRBJ1-2, with D possibly being TRBD1 (5 bases). Germline V gene lookup returns CDR1 KGHSH and CDR2 LQKENI. The V end lost 3 bases, the J end lost 6 bases, and 11 bases lay between the germline ends. This CDR3 region has 13 residues. CDR3: CASSPNGGDGYTF. The CDR3 DNA follows: TGTGCCAGCTCACCGAACGGGGGTGATGGCTACACCTTC.

The chain is built from TRBV7-2 and TRBJ2-5; D may be TRBD1 (5 bases). In germline, CDR1 is SGHTA, CDR2 FQGNSA. The CDR3 runs to 13 residues. Trimming left V 6 bases short and J 5 bases short, with 13 bases between. CDR3 sequence reads: CASSLTARETQYF. CDR3 sequence (DNA): TGTGCCAGCAGTTTGACAGCCCGGGAGACCCAGTACTTC.

The rearrangement uses TRBV18 and TRBJ2-7; a weak D match, TRBD1 (6 bases). The CDR3 runs to 16 residues. V was trimmed by 3 bases and J by 4 bases, leaving 19 bases between them. Germline V gene sequence: CDR1 KGHSH, CDR2 LQKENI. This chain's CDR3 is CASSPKIGQGLYEQYF. The CDR3 region has the DNA TGTGCCAGCTCACCGAAAATAGGCCAGGGGCTGTACGAGCAGTACTTC.

The rearrangement links TRBV3-1 (or the pseudogene TRBV3-2) to TRBJ2-2, with 8 bases identical to TRBD1. The V gene's germline CDR1 is LGHDT and CDR2 YNNKEL (reference sequence). The CDR3 covers 16 residues. Germline trimming cut 4 bases from V and 2 bases from J; bases unmatched to any gene: 6. In nucleotides, the CDR3 is TGTGCCAGCAGCCCAGGACAGGGATCAAACACCGGGGAGCTGTTTTTT. This sequence encodes CASSPGQGSNTGELFF.

V is TRBV5-4 and J is TRBJ1-2; TRBD1 aligns across 7 bases. The CDR3 sequence is 15 residues long. Trimming took 1 base from V and 0 from J; bases not matched to a gene: 3. From germline, CDR1 is SGHNT and CDR2 YYREEE (reference sequence). The CDR3 region has the DNA TGTGCCAGCAGCTTGTTAGGGGGCACTAACTATGGCTACACCTTC. Amino acid sequence: CASSLLGGTNYGYTF.

The V and J genes are TRBV18 and TRBJ1-5; TRBD1 matches 12 bases. Trimming removed 6 bases from V and 3 bases from J; junction bases left unmatched: 6. CDR1 is KGHSH and CDR2 is LQKENI in the germline V gene. The CDR3 extends over 16 amino acids. CDR3 amino acids: CASSPGTGGVNQPQHF. In DNA form, the CDR3 reads TGTGCCAGCTCCCCCGGGACAGGGGGCGTCAATCAGCCCCAGCATTTT.

The chain recombines TRBV6-5 with TRBJ1-6; perhaps TRBD1 as D (5 bases). Germline CDR1 MNHEY, CDR2 SVGAGI. The CDR3 contains 15 residues. The V gene lost 3 bases and the J gene lost 10 bases, with 16 bases spanning the gap. CDR3 sequence: CASSYTQGRESPLHF. CDR3 sequence (DNA): TGTGCCAGCAGTTATACCCAGGGTAGAGAATCACCCCTCCACTTT.

The chain has TRBV3-1 (or the pseudogene TRBV3-2) and TRBJ1-2; 11 bases map to TRBD1. This CDR3 has 13 amino acids. Germline CDR1 LGHDT, CDR2 YNNKEL (reference sequence). Trimming took 0 bases from V and 14 from J; bases not matched to a gene: 5. The CDR3 DNA reads as TGTGCCAGCAGCCAAGATCCAGGGACAGGGGGTACCTTC. Residues: CASSQDPGTGGTF.

This CDR3 reads CASSERQGARGYTF. The CDR3, as DNA: TGTGCCAGCAGTGAGAGACAGGGGGCGCGAGGCTACACCTTC. V is TRBV2 and J is TRBJ1-2; 10 positions match TRBD1. Germline V gene data show CDR1 as SNHLY and CDR2 as FYNNEI. This CDR3 comprises 14 residues. The ends lost 3 bases at V and 8 bases at J; junction bases unmatched: 6.

This chain joins TRBV2 and TRBJ1-4, with D possibly matching TRBD1 (6 bases). V lost 6 bases and J lost 5, with 10 bases in between. CDR3 length: 13 amino acids. Per germline, CDR1 SNHLY and CDR2 FYNNEI. As DNA, the CDR3 is TGTGCCAGCAGAGGGGGTCCGAATGAAAAACTGTTTTTT. Amino acid sequence: CASRGGPNEKLFF.

J is TRBJ1-1 and V is TRBV6-5; D perhaps matches TRBD1 (6 bases). In germline, CDR1 is MNHEY, CDR2 SVGAGI. The length of the CDR3 is 13 residues. The V end was cut by 8 bases, the J end by 12 bases, with 22 bases between. CDR3 in amino acids: CASSVGGASGTFF. The CDR3 nucleotides are TGTGCCAGCTCCGTTGGGGGGGCCAGTGGAACTTTCTTT.

The chain couples TRBV5-1 to TRBJ1-2; 7 nucleotides line up with TRBD1. CDR1 SGHRS and CDR2 YFSETQ come from the germline V gene. J was trimmed by 4 bases and V by 2 bases; bases with no gene match: 8. CDR3 length: 15 residues. DNA of the CDR3: TGCGCCAGCAGCTTACAGGGGTCTCAAATCTATGGCTACACCTTC. This gives the protein CASSLQGSQIYGYTF.

The count of this clone is one. The V gene is TRBV4-1, the J gene TRBJ1-4; 12 bases map to TRBD1. The V and J ends lost 1 base and 6 bases, in that order; junction bases with no gene match: 3. This CDR3 has 16 residues. The germline gives CDR1 MGHRA, CDR2 YSYEKL. CDR3 in DNA: TGCGCCAGCAGCCAAGGGGACAGGGGGCGGTATGAAAAACTGTTTTTT. Protein: CASSQGDRGRYEKLFF.

A few counts support this clone. This chain connects TRBV10-1 to TRBJ2-7; 14 bases line up with TRBD2. Germline-derived CDR1 and CDR2 are WNHNN and SYGVQD (reference sequence). Trimming cost V 8 bases and J 1 base; bases outside gene matches: 7. This CDR3 has 16 residues. The CDR3 DNA follows: TGCGCCAGCTCTTCGGGACTAGCGGGGGAATCCTACGAGCAGTACTTC. It yields the protein CASSSGLAGESYEQYF.

The V and J genes are TRBV5-1 and TRBJ2-1; 8 positions match TRBD2. The V gene end was trimmed by 0 bases and the J gene end by 1 base; junction bases not matched to a gene: 9. The CDR3 totals 18 residues. Germline lookup yields CDR1 SGHRS and CDR2 YFSETQ. The CDR3 bases are TGCGCCAGCAGCTTGGTTGCAATAGCGGGACGTTCCTACAATGAGCAGTTCTTC. It yields the protein CASSLVAIAGRSYNEQFF.

The chain carries TRBV3-1 (or the pseudogene TRBV3-2) and TRBJ2-4; 7 nucleotides agree with TRBD2. Germline loops: CDR1 LGHDT, CDR2 YNNKEL (reference sequence). CDR3 length: 15 residues. V trimming: 0 bases; J trimming: 6 bases; junction bases outside the gene matches: 5. In DNA form, the CDR3 reads TGTGCCAGCAGCCAAGAAAGGCTAGCGGCAAACATTCAGTACTTC. It is translated as CASSQERLAANIQYF.

The rearrangement uses TRBV4-2 and TRBJ2-3; 11 bases fit TRBD2. V trimming: 0 bases; J trimming: 2 bases; junction bases outside the gene matches: 13. Germline V gene lookup returns CDR1 LGHNA and CDR2 YNFKEQ. This CDR3 region has 20 residues. CDR3 residues: CASSQEGEGSGLAATDTQYF. For the CDR3, the DNA is TGTGCCAGCAGCCAAGAGGGGGAAGGGTCGGGACTAGCGGCCACAGATACGCAGTATTTT.

The rearrangement links TRBV12-5 to TRBJ1-3; D unresolved. Germline-derived CDR1 and CDR2 are LGHNT and FRNRAP. Trimming left V 1 base short and J 0 bases short, with 7 bases between. This CDR3 is built from 15 residues. This chain's CDR3 is CASGLGSYSGNTIYF. As DNA, the CDR3 is TGTGCTAGTGGTTTGGGGTCCTACTCTGGAAACACCATATATTTT. Variable domain in full (rest from reference TRBV12-5 and TRBJ1-3): DARVTQTPRHKVTEMGQEVTMRCQPILGHNTVFWYRQTMMQGLELLAYFRNRAPLDDSGMPKDRFSAEMPDATLATLKIQPSEPRDSAVYFCASGLGSYSGNTIYFGEGSWLTVV.

The chain employs TRBV3-1 (or the pseudogene TRBV3-2) and TRBJ1-5; D gene ambiguous. The CDR3 runs to 13 residues. CDR1 and CDR2 from the germline V gene are LGHDT and YNNKEL (reference sequence). The V gene lost 1 base and the J gene lost 4 bases, with 5 bases spanning the gap. The CDR3 DNA follows: TGTGCCAGCAGCCAAGGGACTAATCAGCCCCAGCATTTT. It yields the protein CASSQGTNQPQHF.

In its sample, this clone was seen once. This chain connects TRBV5-4 to TRBJ1-3; D perhaps matches TRBD1 (6 bases). Germline CDR1 reads SGHNT; CDR2 reads YYREEE (reference sequence). Trimming stripped 0 bases from V and 0 bases from J, with 13 bases between. CDR3 length: 17 residues. The CDR3 nucleotides are TGTGCCAGCAGCTTGGAGGCAGGGGTCCACTCTGGAAACACCATATATTTT. Translation gives CASSLEAGVHSGNTIYF. The full variable domain, in which reference TRBV5-4 and TRBJ1-3 provide the parts outside the CDR3, is ETGVTQSPTHLIKTRGQQVTLRCSSQSGHNTVSWYQQALGQGPQFIFQYYREEENGRGNFPPRFSGLQFPNYSSELNVNALELDDSALYLCASSLEAGVHSGNTIYFGEGSWLTVV.

The chain employs TRBV19 and TRBJ2-7; TRBD2 agrees at 10 bases. The V and J ends lost 4 bases and 0 bases, in that order; junction bases with no gene match: 6. Looked up from germline, CDR1 is LNHDA and CDR2 is SQIVND (reference sequence). This CDR3 comprises 16 residues. CDR3 region: CASSTGTSAGSYEQYF. The CDR3, as DNA: TGTGCCAGTAGTACCGGGACTAGCGCGGGCTCCTACGAGCAGTACTTC.